Listed here are 5 T cell receptor beta chains from one sample, sequenced in a study of Tregs in tolerant kidney transplant recipients. Clones were read by immunoSEQ multiplex PCR, and TCRdb kept only the in-frame ones, dropping some. This sample has over 60,000 clones, with 80% to 85% found just once. Specimen: CD4+ T cells from blood. These receptor sequences come from a human donor in good health.

V gene TRBV29-1 combines with J gene TRBJ2-5, with D unclear. The germline V gene has CDR1 SQVTM and CDR2 ANQGSEA. CDR3 length: 11 amino acids. V dropped 7 bases and J dropped 5 bases, with 11 bases sitting between them. This CDR3 is CSAAAVETQYF. The CDR3 DNA reads TGCAGCGCCGCGGCTGTGGAGACCCAGTACTTC.

This clone has a handful of counts. Other nucleotide sequences in the sample specify the same CDR3. The rearrangement links TRBV7-8 to TRBJ2-5; D may correspond to TRBD1 or TRBD2 (6 bases each). V dropped 0 bases and J dropped 1 base, with 9 bases sitting between them. Germline assignment: CDR1 SGHVS and CDR2 FQNEAQ. The CDR3 extends over 15 amino acids. The CDR3 DNA reads TGTGCCAGCAGCTTAGCCGGGGGCCTCCAAGAGACCCAGTACTTC. Its translation is CASSLAGGLQETQYF.

The chain recombines TRBV27 with TRBJ2-4; 8 nucleotides agree with TRBD2. CDR3 length: 19 residues. From germline, CDR1 is MNHEY and CDR2 SMNVEV (reference sequence). Losses at the gene ends were 1 base for V and 0 bases for J; bases not matched to a gene: 11. CDR3 DNA sequence: TGTGCCAGCAGTTTATTTTTGGCGGGGGGCCCGCTAGCCAAAAACATTCAGTACTTC. Protein: CASSLFLAGGPLAKNIQYF.

V is TRBV1 and J is TRBJ2-3; TRBD2 is the table's D call and was not checked against the DNA. TRBV1 is marked as a pseudogene. CDR3 length: 16 amino acids. CDR3 region: CTSSRGLAGERDTQYF. The CDR3, as DNA: TGCACCAGCAGCCGGGGACTAGCGGGGGAACGAGATACGCAGTATTTT.

This rearrangement joins TRBV9 to TRBJ1-3; TRBD1 might be the D (5 bases). Between the trimmed V and J ends, which lost 4 bases and 0 bases, there was a span of 8 bases. CDR1 SGDLS and CDR2 YYNGEE come from the germline V gene. This CDR3 region has 14 residues. The CDR3 loop is CASSPGFSGNTIYF. CDR3 nucleotides: TGTGCCAGCAGCCCAGGGTTCTCTGGAAACACCATATATTTT.